The next 26 T cell receptor beta chains were all read from a single sample in a study of blood T cell repertoires in COVID-19 (dated by TCRdb to 2020 to 2021). The receptor library was made with the immunoSEQ multiplex PCR assay. Not all clones reach the TCRdb copy of this immuneACCESS table, which keeps in-frame sequences only. Checked studies attribute under half of the gap to unresolved V genes and leave the rest unexplained. The sample contains some 140,000 clones, around four fifths of them found a single time. The top ten constitute approximately 9.9% of the sample. The sequenced sample consisted of peripheral blood. These receptors came from a man aged 55-75 years who had recovered from COVID-19.

This clone was detected only a few times. The gene calls are TRBV5-1 and TRBJ1-6; D might be TRBD1 (5 bases). The CDR3 length is 16 residues. CDR1 and CDR2 from the germline V gene are SGHRS and YFSETQ. V lost 0 bases and J 10 bases, leaving 17 bases between the germline ends. CDR3 sequence (DNA): TGCGCCAGCAGCTTGGCCTTGGGCAGGGTGGGCTCACCCCTCCACTTT. This translates into CASSLALGRVGSPLHF.

Here the CDR3 reads CASSLLWAEQYF. Here the CDR3 DNA reads TGTGCCAGCAGTTTATTGTGGGCCGAGCAGTACTTC. The chain joins TRBV28 to TRBJ2-7; D gene uncertain. Germline V gene lookup returns CDR1 MDHEN and CDR2 SYDVKM. The ends were cut back, 1 base at V and 6 bases at J, with 7 bases in the middle. The CDR3 spans 12 residues.

The gene calls are TRBV14 and TRBJ2-7, with a tentative D call TRBD1 (6 bases). This CDR3 has 17 amino acids. Germline V gene lookup returns CDR1 SGHDN and CDR2 FVKESK. Trimming left V 4 bases short and J 0 bases short, with 19 bases between. CDR3 in amino acids: CASSLQLGRGSSYEQYF. The CDR3 coding sequence is TGTGCCAGCAGCCTACAACTGGGCAGGGGCTCCTCCTACGAGCAGTACTTC.

This clone has just one count. The chain carries TRBV7-9 and TRBJ2-3, with TRBD1 matching 8 bases. With 4 bases clipped from V and 3 bases from J, the junction kept 6 bases outside the gene matches. This CDR3 has 15 amino acids. From germline, CDR1 is SEHNR and CDR2 FQNEAQ (reference sequence). The CDR3 is CASSSQGAGTDTQYF. In nucleotides, the CDR3 is TGTGCCAGCAGCTCGCAGGGGGCTGGAACAGATACGCAGTATTTT. Full variable domain (missing parts from reference TRBV7-9 and TRBJ2-3): DTGVSQNPRHKITKRGQNVTFRCDPISEHNRLYWYRQTLGQGPEFLTYFQNEAQLEKSRLLSDRFSAERPKGSFSTLEIQRTEQGDSAMYLCASSSQGAGTDTQYFGPGTRLTVL.

The genes are TRBV5-1 and TRBJ1-3; TRBD1 matches 7 bases. CDR1 is SGHRS and CDR2 is YFSETQ in the germline V gene. After removal of 0 bases from V and 1 base from J, the junction contained 4 bases not matched to a gene. This CDR3 is built from 16 residues. The CDR3 reads CASSLAGGISGNTIYF. In nucleotides, the CDR3 is TGCGCCAGCAGCTTGGCAGGGGGTATTTCTGGAAACACCATATATTTT.

V and J are TRBV12-5 and TRBJ2-5; 7 positions match TRBD1. The junction had 9 bases not matched to a gene; V was cut back by 7 bases and J by 4 bases. Germline-derived CDR1 and CDR2 are LGHNT and FRNRAP. The CDR3 spans 14 residues. The CDR3 loop is CASAPEGALETQYF. The CDR3 DNA reads as TGTGCTAGTGCCCCCGAGGGGGCCCTAGAGACCCAGTACTTC.

V and J are TRBV28 and TRBJ1-1; D gene ambiguous. The CDR3 spans 13 residues. The V and J ends lost 3 bases and 1 base respectively, with 6 bases between them. Per germline, CDR1 MDHEN and CDR2 SYDVKM. This CDR3 reads CASSFRRNTEAFF. The CDR3 nucleotides are TGTGCCAGCAGTTTTAGGAGGAACACTGAAGCTTTCTTT.

V usage is TRBV28 and J usage is TRBJ1-2, with no clear D. In germline, CDR1 is MDHEN, CDR2 SYDVKM. The CDR3 covers 15 residues. V was clipped by 4 bases and J by 4 bases, with 16 bases between them. The CDR3 sequence: CASSSVRGRFYGYTF. Written as DNA, the CDR3 is TGTGCCAGCAGTTCGGTTAGAGGCCGCTTCTATGGCTACACCTTC.

The CDR3 sequence: CASSGGFGTGYTF. The CDR3 region has the DNA TGTGCCAGTAGCGGGGGTTTCGGGACTGGCTACACCTTC. The rearrangement links TRBV19 to TRBJ1-2; maybe TRBD1 (5 bases). The germline gives CDR1 LNHDA, CDR2 SQIVND (reference sequence). This CDR3 region has 13 residues. With 6 bases removed from V and 7 bases from J, the gap between germline ends came to 15 bases.

This chain connects TRBV7-8 to TRBJ2-2, with TRBD2 identical over 10 bases. This CDR3 is 14 amino acids long. Germline V gene lookup returns CDR1 SGHVS and CDR2 FQNEAQ. V shed 11 bases and J 3 bases; nucleotides not matched to a gene: 6. The DNA for the CDR3 is TGTGCCGGGAGGCTAGCGGGAGACACCGGGGAGCTGTTTTTT. This codes for CAGRLAGDTGELFF.

The chain carries TRBV27 and TRBJ2-1; TRBD2 agrees at 9 bases. The CDR3 extends over 13 amino acids. J lost 9 bases, V lost 1 base, and 1 base had no gene match. Germline V gene lookup returns CDR1 MNHEY and CDR2 SMNVEV (reference sequence). CDR3: CASSLLREGEQFF. CDR3 DNA: TGTGCCAGCAGTTTATTGCGGGAGGGTGAGCAGTTCTTC.

Only a few counts were recorded for this clone. The chain joins TRBV19 to TRBJ1-1; TRBD1 is a possible D gene (6 bases). The germline CDR1 and CDR2 sequences are LNHDA and SQIVND (reference sequence). The V end was cut by 7 bases, the J end by 8 bases, with 14 bases between. The CDR3 has 12 residues. In DNA, the CDR3 is TGTGCCAGTATCGCGCAGGGGACGGAAGCTTTCTTT. Translated, it gives CASIAQGTEAFF.

This clone was detected only once. The rearrangement uses TRBV9 and TRBJ2-1; no definite D call. From germline, CDR1 is SGDLS and CDR2 YYNGEE. The CDR3 totals 15 residues. Trimming pared 4 bases from V and 0 bases from J, leaving 11 bases between. The DNA for the CDR3 is TGTGCCAGCAGCCTCCTAATTAGCTCCTACAATGAGCAGTTCTTC. As protein: CASSLLISSYNEQFF. The variable domain in full, with the rest retrieved from reference TRBV9 and TRBJ2-1, is DSGVTQTPKHLITATGQRVTLRCSPRSGDLSVYWYQQSLDQGLQFLIQYYNGEERAKGNILERFSAQQFPDLHSELNLSSLELGDSALYFCASSLLISSYNEQFFGPGTRLTVL.

The sample holds a few counts of this clone. The chain couples TRBV19 to TRBJ2-2, with 10 bases lining up with TRBD1. The junction had 7 bases not matched to a gene; V was cut back by 6 bases and J by 6 bases. Germline V lookup: CDR1 LNHDA, CDR2 SQIVND (reference sequence). The CDR3 loop spans 15 amino acids. CDR3 residues: CASRAGTGDPGELFF. DNA for the CDR3: TGTGCCAGTAGGGCCGGGACAGGGGACCCCGGGGAGCTGTTTTTT.

This chain joins TRBV7-9 and TRBJ1-1; possibly TRBD1 for D (5 bases). CDR3 size: 12 residues. V shed 6 bases and J shed 1 base, with 6 bases lying between them. Germline V gives CDR1 SEHNR, CDR2 FQNEAQ (reference sequence). CDR3 in amino acids: CASRTENTEAFF. In DNA form, the CDR3 reads TGTGCCAGCAGGACAGAGAACACTGAAGCTTTCTTT.

The V and J genes are TRBV20-1 and TRBJ2-3; 7 positions agree with TRBD1. The V gene end was trimmed by 7 bases and the J gene end by 6 bases; junction bases not matched to a gene: 4. The germline V gene has CDR1 DFQATT and CDR2 SNEGSKA (reference sequence). The length of the CDR3 is 11 residues. CDR3 sequence reads: CSVGGLDTQYF. Written as DNA, the CDR3 is TGCAGTGTAGGGGGCTTGGATACGCAGTATTTT.

V usage is TRBV4-3 and J usage is TRBJ1-2, with 8 bases identical to TRBD1. Germline CDR1 and CDR2: LGHNA and YSLEER. The CDR3 has 15 amino acids. Trimming cost V 4 bases and J 2 bases; bases outside gene matches: 6. CDR3 sequence reads: CASSLTGQVNYGYTF. Written as DNA, the CDR3 is TGCGCCAGCAGCCTTACGGGACAGGTGAACTATGGCTACACCTTC.

The genes are TRBV19 and TRBJ2-7; no definite D call. From germline, CDR1 is LNHDA and CDR2 SQIVND (reference sequence). This CDR3 contains 14 residues. Trimming took off 5 bases at V and 2 bases at J, with 13 bases between the two ends. This CDR3 reads CASSPAASTYEQYF. As DNA, the CDR3 is TGTGCCAGTAGTCCCGCCGCGAGCACCTACGAGCAGTACTTC.

The chain carries TRBV5-1 and TRBJ2-3; D might be TRBD2 (6 bases). CDR1 is SGHRS, CDR2 YFSETQ, per germline. The CDR3 spans 16 residues. V gave up 1 base and J gave up 0 bases, with 12 bases separating them. CDR3 in DNA: TGCGCCAGCAGCTTGTCGTTCGGGACTAGCACAGATACGCAGTATTTT. Its protein product is CASSLSFGTSTDTQYF. The whole variable domain, remainder taken from reference TRBV5-1 and TRBJ2-3, is KAGVTQTPRYLIKTRGQQVTLSCSPISGHRSVSWYQQTPGQGLQFLFEYFSETQRNKGNFPGRFSGRQFSNSRSEMNVSTLELGDSALYLCASSLSFGTSTDTQYFGPGTRLTVL.

This clone has only one observation. The chain carries TRBV7-2 and TRBJ1-1; possible D gene TRBD1, 5 bases. This CDR3 contains 15 residues. Trimming took off 1 base at V and 6 bases at J, with 15 bases between the two ends. From germline, CDR1 is SGHTA and CDR2 FQGNSA. The CDR3 DNA follows: TGTGCCAGCAGCTTAGAGGGGTCCTTTAACTCTGAAGCTTTCTTT. This codes for CASSLEGSFNSEAFF.

The rearrangement links TRBV7-3 to TRBJ2-3, with D perhaps TRBD2 (6 bases). There are 17 residues in the CDR3. Germline V lookup: CDR1 SGHTA, CDR2 FQGTGA. V lost 1 base and J lost 4, with 18 bases in between. CDR3 residues: CASSLRVGGERADTQYF. CDR3 nucleotide sequence: TGTGCCAGCAGCTTAAGGGTCGGCGGGGAAAGGGCAGATACGCAGTATTTT.

The V gene is TRBV7-2, the J gene TRBJ1-6; 7 bases map to TRBD1. The germline CDR1 and CDR2 sequences are SGHTA and FQGNSA. The CDR3 is made up of 16 amino acids. The junction had 8 bases not matched to a gene; V was cut back by 5 bases and J by 4 bases. The CDR3 spells CASSHTGEIYNSPLHF. The CDR3 bases are TGTGCCAGCAGCCACACAGGGGAAATTTATAATTCACCCCTCCACTTT.

The chain links TRBV6-2 or TRBV6-3 to TRBJ1-1, with 8 bases matching TRBD1. Germline lookup yields CDR1 MNHEY and CDR2 SVGEGT. The CDR3 is 16 residues long. V gave up 2 bases and J gave up 1 base; unmatched junction bases: 6. The CDR3: CASSYGQGSWNTEAFF. In nucleotides, the CDR3 is TGTGCCAGCAGTTACGGACAGGGATCTTGGAACACTGAAGCTTTCTTT.

This clone was detected only a few times. This sequence joins TRBV19 and TRBJ1-1; 8 bases are shared with TRBD1. V lost 6 bases to trimming and J lost 5 bases; unmatched junction nucleotides: 5. Looked up from germline, CDR1 is LNHDA and CDR2 is SQIVND (reference sequence). The CDR3 sequence is 13 residues long. CDR3 DNA: TGTGCCAGTAGAAGGACAGGGAGGACTGAAGCTTTCTTT. Protein product: CASRRTGRTEAFF. Full variable domain (outside the CDR3, taken from reference TRBV19 and TRBJ1-1): DGGITQSPKYLFRKEGQNVTLSCEQNLNHDAMYWYRQDPGQGLRLIYYSQIVNDFQKGDIAEGYSVSREKKESFPLTVTSAQKNPTAFYLCASRRTGRTEAFFGQGTRLTVV.

This chain joins TRBV19 and TRBJ2-1, with 9 nucleotides matching TRBD2. Germline assignment: CDR1 LNHDA and CDR2 SQIVND (reference sequence). With V trimmed by 2 bases and J by 8 bases, 4 bases remained unmatched. This CDR3 is built from 14 residues. CDR3 amino acids: CASSIRAGGYEQFF. CDR3 bases: TGTGCCAGTAGTATAAGGGCGGGAGGGTATGAGCAGTTCTTC. Complete variable domain (other parts from reference TRBV19 and TRBJ2-1): DGGITQSPKYLFRKEGQNVTLSCEQNLNHDAMYWYRQDPGQGLRLIYYSQIVNDFQKGDIAEGYSVSREKKESFPLTVTSAQKNPTAFYLCASSIRAGGYEQFFGPGTRLTVL.

V is TRBV11-3 and J is TRBJ2-3; 8 nucleotides align to TRBD1. Germline CDR1 and CDR2: SGHNT and YENEEA. The CDR3 runs 14 residues. The V and J ends lost 1 base and 7 bases, in that order; junction bases with no gene match: 4. The CDR3 here is CASSLGGQANTQYF. The CDR3, as DNA: TGTGCCAGCAGCTTAGGGGGACAGGCGAATACGCAGTATTTT.